The 32 T cell receptor beta chains below were found in one sample sequenced in a study of blood T cell repertoires in COVID-19. TCRdb's table, derived via immunoSEQ multiplex PCR, lists solely in-frame clones and lacks some. The sample yields roughly 110,000 clones, 65% to 80% seen once. The specimen was peripheral blood. These receptors all stem from a man aged 70 or older with acute or convalescent COVID-19.

The V call is TRBV29-1, the J call TRBJ2-7, with TRBD2 matching 9 bases. Losses at the gene ends were 7 bases for V and 4 bases for J; bases not matched to a gene: 5. Germline loops: CDR1 SQVTM, CDR2 ANQGSEA. The CDR3 runs 12 residues. This CDR3 reads CSGLAGTYEQYF. CDR3 DNA: TGCAGCGGTCTAGCGGGGACTTACGAGCAGTACTTC.

The chain combines TRBV5-1 with TRBJ1-6, with a weak D call TRBD1 (5 bases). Trimming removed 1 base at V and 6 bases at J, with 14 bases between. Germline V gene sequence: CDR1 SGHRS, CDR2 YFSETQ. The CDR3 has 16 residues. The CDR3 region is CASSLIAPGINSPLHF. CDR3 sequence (DNA): TGCGCCAGCAGCTTGATCGCCCCAGGGATTAATTCACCCCTCCACTTT.

The V and J genes are TRBV6-5 and TRBJ1-5, with D unclear. Germline V gene lookup returns CDR1 MNHEY and CDR2 SVGAGI. Trimming removed 0 bases from V and 6 bases from J, with 3 bases in between. The CDR3 loop spans 12 amino acids. The CDR3 coding sequence is TGTGCCAGCAGTTACTCTAGTCAGCCCCAGCATTTT. It is translated as CASSYSSQPQHF.

The chain carries TRBV5-5 and TRBJ1-2; D is possibly TRBD1 (6 bases). Germline V CDR1 and CDR2: SGHKS, YYEKEE (reference sequence). The CDR3 is 15 amino acids. Between the trimmed V and J ends, which lost 5 bases and 4 bases, there was a span of 18 bases. CDR3 DNA sequence: TGTGCCAGCAGACTAGACTTCGGGACACCCTATGGCTACACCTTC. Protein: CASRLDFGTPYGYTF. The whole variable domain, filled in from reference TRBV5-5 and TRBJ1-2, reads DAGVTQSPTHLIKTRGQQVTLRCSPISGHKSVSWYQQVLGQGPQFIFQYYEKEERGRGNFPDRFSARQFPNYSSELNVNALLLGDSALYLCASRLDFGTPYGYTFGSGTRLTVV.

A few counts support this clone. The J gene is TRBJ1-2, the V gene TRBV6-2 or TRBV6-3; TRBD1 matches 8 bases. This CDR3 is built from 13 residues. The V segment lost 7 bases and the J segment 8 bases; nucleotides outside the gene matches: 9. From germline, CDR1 is MNHEY and CDR2 SVGEGT. The CDR3 is CASNPTGERGYTF. The CDR3 bases are TGTGCCAGCAACCCGACAGGGGAACGAGGCTACACCTTC.

This clone turned up a few times. This chain uses TRBV7-2 with TRBJ2-5; D gene ambiguous. The V end lost 1 base, the J end lost 0 bases, and 6 bases lay between the germline ends. This CDR3 contains 14 residues. The V gene's germline CDR1 is SGHTA and CDR2 FQGNSA. The CDR3 coding sequence is TGTGCCAGCAGCTTAGTCCCGTACCAAGAGACCCAGTACTTC. It yields the protein CASSLVPYQETQYF.

This clone was picked up a small number of times. The chain uses TRBV27 and TRBJ1-5; 7 bases fit TRBD1. The trim removed 2 bases at V and 7 bases at J, leaving 8 bases unmatched. CDR1 and CDR2 (germline): MNHEY, SMNVEV (reference sequence). The CDR3 has 15 residues. CDR3 bases: TGTGCCAGCAGTTTAGACAGGGCTAGCACCCAGCCCCAGCATTTT. It specifies CASSLDRASTQPQHF.

J is TRBJ1-2 and V is TRBV5-6, with D perhaps TRBD1 (6 bases). This CDR3 is built from 12 residues. Germline assignment: CDR1 SGHDT and CDR2 YYEEEE. The V end lost 4 bases, the J end lost 7 bases, and 11 bases lay between the germline ends. CDR3 in amino acids: CASSPGGAGYTF. The CDR3, as DNA: TGTGCCAGCAGCCCGGGGGGGGCTGGCTACACCTTC.

The chain links TRBV3-1 (or the pseudogene TRBV3-2) to TRBJ2-5; 7 nucleotides match TRBD2. The CDR3 contains 14 residues. The J segment lost 5 bases and the V segment lost 5 bases, leaving 8 bases of the junction unmatched. In germline, CDR1 is LGHDT, CDR2 YNNKEL (reference sequence). The CDR3 DNA is TGTGCCAGCAGCTTTCGGGGAGGGTTCGAGACCCAGTACTTC. This translates into CASSFRGGFETQYF.

The genes are TRBV7-2 and TRBJ2-2; D is possibly TRBD1 (6 bases). The germline V gene encodes CDR1 SGHTA and CDR2 FQGNSA. V was trimmed by 5 bases and J by 5 bases, leaving 15 bases between them. CDR3 size: 15 residues. CDR3 sequence: CASSASQGTTGELFF. CDR3 bases: TGTGCCAGCAGCGCCTCACAGGGCACGACCGGGGAGCTGTTTTTT. The variable domain in full, completed from reference TRBV7-2 and TRBJ2-2, reads GAGVSQSPSNKVTEKGKDVELRCDPISGHTALYWYRQSLGQGLEFLIYFQGNSAPDKSGLPSDRFSAERTGGSVSTLTIQRTQQEDSAVYLCASSASQGTTGELFFGEGSRLTVL.

The chain has TRBV18 and TRBJ1-4, with 9 bases aligning to TRBD1. This CDR3 has 15 amino acids. J gave up 5 bases and V 6 bases, and 7 bases lay outside the gene matches. Germline V gene lookup returns CDR1 KGHSH and CDR2 LQKENI. Here the CDR3 DNA reads TGTGCCAGCTCTCTTACCGGGACAGGGAATGAAAAACTGTTTTTT. Protein: CASSLTGTGNEKLFF.

CDR3 sequence: CASSDFEGTEAFF. As DNA, the CDR3 is TGTGCCAGCAGTGACTTCGAGGGAACTGAAGCTTTCTTT. This rearrangement joins TRBV6-4 to TRBJ1-1; D gene unclear. Trimming took off 1 base at V and 5 bases at J, with 8 bases between the two ends. Germline CDR1 reads MRHNA; CDR2 reads SNTAGT. This CDR3 has 13 amino acids.

V is TRBV6-5 and J is TRBJ2-7; TRBD2 agrees at 7 bases. The germline V gene encodes CDR1 MNHEY and CDR2 SVGAGI. The CDR3 is made up of 14 amino acids. V dropped 5 bases and J dropped 1; count of bases not matched to a gene: 5. In DNA form, the CDR3 reads TGTGCCAGCAGTCCCACGGGACTATCCTACGAGCAGTACTTC. Protein product: CASSPTGLSYEQYF.

This clone was seen more than once but under ten times. The rearrangement joins TRBV6-6 to TRBJ2-7; D may be TRBD1 (6 bases). The V and J ends lost 5 bases and 6 bases respectively, with 17 bases between them. Germline V gene data show CDR1 as MNHNY and CDR2 as SVGAGI (reference sequence). The CDR3 is 14 amino acids. The CDR3 nucleotides read TGTGCCAGCAGTCAAAACAGGGTTGCTGGCGAGCAGTACTTC. Amino acid sequence: CASSQNRVAGEQYF.

Regarding this clone: Other DNA sequences in this specimen translate into the identical CDR3. The rearrangement links TRBV5-1 to TRBJ1-4; D is ambiguous. The CDR3 runs 15 residues. Germline V gene lookup returns CDR1 SGHRS and CDR2 YFSETQ. Trimming pared 0 bases from V and 1 base from J, leaving 7 bases between. CDR3 nucleotides: TGCGCCAGCAGCTTGGATGGCAGAACTAATGAAAAACTGTTTTTT. Amino acids: CASSLDGRTNEKLFF.

The CDR3 nucleotides are TGTGCCAGCAGTTTGTCAGTAAATCAGCCCCAGCATTTT. Amino acids: CASSLSVNQPQHF. This chain connects TRBV27 to TRBJ1-5, with D hard to call. The CDR3 spans 13 residues. The germline CDR1 and CDR2 sequences are MNHEY and SMNVEV (reference sequence). V lost 3 bases and J lost 4, with 7 bases in between.

The chain is built from TRBV5-1 and TRBJ1-1; D may be TRBD1 (6 bases). With 2 bases removed from V and 4 bases from J, the gap between germline ends came to 12 bases. The V gene's germline CDR1 is SGHRS and CDR2 YFSETQ. The CDR3 extends over 14 amino acids. The CDR3 nucleotides are TGCGCCAGCAGCTTCCAAGGGGGTGGCACTGAAGCTTTCTTT. Its translation: CASSFQGGGTEAFF.

The chain combines TRBV12-3 or TRBV12-4 with TRBJ2-1; TRBD1 aligns across 8 bases. There are 13 residues in the CDR3. Unmatched junction bases numbered 2, after V lost 3 bases and J lost 7 bases. The CDR3 DNA sequence: TGTGCCAGCAGTTTGCAGGGGGCGAATGAGCAGTTCTTC. Its translation is CASSLQGANEQFF.

The gene calls are TRBV21-1 and TRBJ2-1; TRBD2 reflects the table's D call only, with no check against the DNA. TRBV21-1 is termed a pseudogene. This CDR3 comprises 16 residues. The CDR3 DNA reads TGTGCCAGCAGCAAAGAGGGGGGGCTCTCCTACAATGAGCAGTTCTTC. This codes for CASSKEGGLSYNEQFF.

This clone was observed a handful of times. The chain has TRBV25-1 and TRBJ1-2; 7 positions agree with TRBD1. Trimming at V came to 6 bases and at J to 7 bases, leaving 8 bases not matched to a gene. This CDR3 region has 13 residues. CDR1 MGHDK and CDR2 SYGVNS come from the germline V gene. The CDR3 here is CASSEMTGLGYTF. The CDR3 coding sequence is TGTGCCAGCAGCGAGATGACAGGGCTTGGCTACACCTTC.

The rearrangement joins TRBV15 to TRBJ1-5; the D gene is possibly TRBD1 (6 bases). The CDR3 covers 15 residues. Trimming stripped 0 bases from V and 9 bases from J, with 15 bases between. Per germline, CDR1 LNHNV and CDR2 YYDKDF (reference sequence). The CDR3 DNA follows: TGTGCCACCAGCAGAGATCAGGCAGGGGCCAGGCCCCAGCATTTT. Amino acids: CATSRDQAGARPQHF.

This rearrangement joins TRBV27 to TRBJ2-1; the match to TRBD1 covers 10 bases. V was pared by 6 bases and J by 4 bases, with 27 bases of the junction left unmatched. CDR1 and CDR2 (germline): MNHEY, SMNVEV (reference sequence). This CDR3 region has 22 residues. CDR3 in DNA: TGTGCCAGCAGGAAGGGACAGGGGATCTCGGTTGTGGGGGTGGGCCTATACAATGAGCAGTTCTTC. It codes for CASRKGQGISVVGVGLYNEQFF.

The chain links TRBV6-6 to TRBJ1-2; 7 bases align to TRBD1. The CDR3 covers 11 residues. Germline-derived CDR1 and CDR2 are MNHNY and SVGAGI (reference sequence). V lost 10 bases and J lost 7; bases outside the gene matches: 6. CDR3 loop: CATIRGSGYTF. The CDR3 DNA sequence: TGTGCCACCATCAGGGGGAGTGGCTACACCTTC.

J is TRBJ1-6 and V is TRBV7-8; the D gene is possibly TRBD1 (6 bases). This CDR3 region has 13 residues. Trimming took 0 bases from V and 19 from J, leaving 16 bases between them. Germline V gene sequence: CDR1 SGHVS, CDR2 FQNEAQ. The CDR3 nucleotides read TGTGCCAGCAGCTTAGCGAACGACAGGCCCTTACACTTT. Its translation: CASSLANDRPLHF.

The CDR3 nucleotides read TGTGCCAGCAGCCAAGCTCCAGTTAACTATGGCTACACCTTC. Encoded protein: CASSQAPVNYGYTF. V usage is TRBV14 and J usage is TRBJ1-2; D is uncertain. CDR1 SGHDN and CDR2 FVKESK come from the germline V gene. The CDR3 consists of 14 residues. Trimming cost V 1 base and J 1 base, with 7 bases left between them.

The rearrangement uses TRBV4-2 and TRBJ1-4; 12 nucleotides agree with TRBD1. Germline loops: CDR1 LGHNA, CDR2 YNFKEQ. CDR3 length: 15 amino acids. Trimming cost V 3 bases and J 7 bases; bases outside gene matches: 3. The CDR3 spells CASSQGTGGFEKLFF. CDR3 bases: TGTGCCAGCAGCCAGGGGACAGGGGGCTTTGAAAAACTGTTTTTT.

The chain recombines TRBV19 with TRBJ2-1; 10 bases line up with TRBD2. Germline V gene sequence: CDR1 LNHDA, CDR2 SQIVND (reference sequence). CDR3 length: 15 amino acids. Unmatched junction bases numbered 7, after V lost 4 bases and J lost 7 bases. CDR3 sequence: CASSRSGGVINEQFF. CDR3 nucleotides: TGTGCCAGTAGTAGAAGCGGGGGGGTAATAAATGAGCAGTTCTTC.

V usage is TRBV19 and J usage is TRBJ1-5, with D possibly TRBD1 on 5 matching bases. The V end lost 5 bases, the J end lost 6 bases, and 14 bases lay between the germline ends. CDR3 length: 14 amino acids. Germline V lookup: CDR1 LNHDA, CDR2 SQIVND (reference sequence). For the CDR3, the DNA is TGTGCCAGTAGTGGGCAGGGAGGGCGTCAGCCCCAGCATTTT. Translation gives CASSGQGGRQPQHF.

This rearrangement joins TRBV7-8 to TRBJ2-5; 11 bases are shared with TRBD2. This CDR3 comprises 16 residues. V shed 1 base, J shed 2 bases, and the junction held 3 bases outside the gene matches. Germline V gene data show CDR1 as SGHVS and CDR2 as FQNEAQ. CDR3 DNA: TGTGCCAGCAGCTTAGTGGTAGCGGGGGGGCAAGAGACCCAGTACTTC. Amino acid sequence: CASSLVVAGGQETQYF.

This chain links TRBV19 with TRBJ1-5; 8 bases are a match to TRBD1. This CDR3 comprises 14 residues. CDR1 and CDR2 from the germline V gene are LNHDA and SQIVND (reference sequence). The J segment lost 7 bases and the V segment lost 5 bases, leaving 7 bases of the junction unmatched. The CDR3 DNA sequence: TGTGCCAGTAGTCGACAGGGGAAGGAACAGCCCCAGCATTTT. Translation gives CASSRQGKEQPQHF.

The chain uses TRBV5-4 and TRBJ2-3, with TRBD2 matching 10 bases. J lost 2 bases, V lost 4 bases, and 4 bases had no gene match. This CDR3 is built from 15 residues. From germline, CDR1 is SGHNT and CDR2 YYREEE (reference sequence). The CDR3 here is CASSRAGGLTDTQYF. The CDR3 region has the DNA TGTGCCAGCAGCAGAGCGGGGGGGCTCACAGATACGCAGTATTTT.

As to this clone: The identical CDR3 is also encoded by other nucleotide sequences in the sample. This rearrangement joins TRBV5-1 to TRBJ2-3, with a weak D call TRBD2 (6 bases). The CDR3 is made up of 14 amino acids. The germline CDR1 and CDR2 sequences are SGHRS and YFSETQ. The germline V and J ends were trimmed by 0 bases and 2 bases, with 7 bases remaining between them. In DNA, the CDR3 is TGCGCCAGCAGCTTGGTACTAGCCACAGATACGCAGTATTTT. Translation: CASSLVLATDTQYF.